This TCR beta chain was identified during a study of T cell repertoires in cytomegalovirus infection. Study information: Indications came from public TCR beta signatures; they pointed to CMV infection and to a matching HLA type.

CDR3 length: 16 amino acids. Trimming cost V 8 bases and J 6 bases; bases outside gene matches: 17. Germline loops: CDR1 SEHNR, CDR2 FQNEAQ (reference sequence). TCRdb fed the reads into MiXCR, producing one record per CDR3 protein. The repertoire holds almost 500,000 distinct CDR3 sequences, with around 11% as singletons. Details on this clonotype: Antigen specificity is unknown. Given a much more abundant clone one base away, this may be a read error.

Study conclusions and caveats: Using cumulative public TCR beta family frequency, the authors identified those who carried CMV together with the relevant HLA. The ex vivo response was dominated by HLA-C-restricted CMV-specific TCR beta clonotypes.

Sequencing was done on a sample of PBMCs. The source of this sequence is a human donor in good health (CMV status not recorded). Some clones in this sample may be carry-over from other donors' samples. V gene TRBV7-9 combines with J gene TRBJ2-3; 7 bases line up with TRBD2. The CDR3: CASGVLGGTGRDTQYF. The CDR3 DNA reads TGTGCCAGCGGCGTACTCGGTGGTACCGGGAGGGATACGCAGTATTTT.